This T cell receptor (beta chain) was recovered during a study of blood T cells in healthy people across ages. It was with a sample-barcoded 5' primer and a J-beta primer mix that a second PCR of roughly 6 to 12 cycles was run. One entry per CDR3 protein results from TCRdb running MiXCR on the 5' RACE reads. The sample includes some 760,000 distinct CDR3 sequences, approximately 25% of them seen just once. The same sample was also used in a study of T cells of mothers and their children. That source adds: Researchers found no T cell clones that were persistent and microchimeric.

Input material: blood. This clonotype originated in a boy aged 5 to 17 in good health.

Here the CDR3 reads CASSLPLGPEAYEQYF. The CDR3 DNA reads TGTGCCAGCAGCTTACCACTTGGACCCGAGGCCTACGAGCAGTACTTC. The V gene is TRBV7-8, the J gene TRBJ2-7; D not certain. Germline V gene lookup returns CDR1 SGHVS and CDR2 FQNEAQ. The CDR3 covers 16 residues. V lost 2 bases, J lost 2 bases, and 16 bases lay in between.